This record looks at one TCR beta chain sequence and its context. This sample was taken from a study of T-cell memory formation after mild COVID-19. Study-wide context: TCR clusters largely stayed donor specific.

A single record per CDR3 protein comes from TCRdb applying MiXCR to the 5' RACE reads. The table includes over 450,000 distinct CDR3 sequences, roughly 22% detected once. The CDR3 contains 16 residues. This chain uses TRBV1 with TRBJ2-3; TRBD2 reflects the table's D call only, with no check against the DNA. TRBV1 is assigned pseudogene status. The source material was PBMCs or a T cell subset sorted from them (not recorded which). The TCR comes from an adult woman who had mild COVID-19 (a few samples of this study predate the infection). Cell type and time point are not known. In nucleotides, the CDR3 is TGCACCAGCAGCCCCCGGACTAGCGGGAGCACAGATACGCAGTATTTT. Amino acids: CTSSPRTSGSTDTQYF.